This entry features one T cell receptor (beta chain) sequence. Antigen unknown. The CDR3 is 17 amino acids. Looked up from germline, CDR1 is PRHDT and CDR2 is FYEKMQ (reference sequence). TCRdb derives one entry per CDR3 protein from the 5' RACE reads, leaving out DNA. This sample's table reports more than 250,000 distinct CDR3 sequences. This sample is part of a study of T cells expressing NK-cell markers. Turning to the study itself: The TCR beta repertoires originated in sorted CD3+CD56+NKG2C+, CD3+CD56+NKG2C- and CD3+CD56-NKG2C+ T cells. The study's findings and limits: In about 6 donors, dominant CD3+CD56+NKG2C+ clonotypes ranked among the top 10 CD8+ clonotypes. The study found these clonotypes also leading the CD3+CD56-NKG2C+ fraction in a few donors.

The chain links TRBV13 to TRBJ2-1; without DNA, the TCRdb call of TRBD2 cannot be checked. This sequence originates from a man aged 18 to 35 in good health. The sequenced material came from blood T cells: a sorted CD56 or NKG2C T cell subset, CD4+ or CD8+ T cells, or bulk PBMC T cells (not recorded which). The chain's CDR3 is CASSPSWTSGVYNEQFF.